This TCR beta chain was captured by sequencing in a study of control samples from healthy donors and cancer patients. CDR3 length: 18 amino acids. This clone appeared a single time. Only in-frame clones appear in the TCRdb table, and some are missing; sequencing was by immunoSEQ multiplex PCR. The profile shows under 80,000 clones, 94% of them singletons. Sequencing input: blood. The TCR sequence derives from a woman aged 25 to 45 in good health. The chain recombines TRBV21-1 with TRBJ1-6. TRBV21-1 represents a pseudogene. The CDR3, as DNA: TGTGCCAGCAGCAAAGCGCTTTCGGGGGGAATCTATAATTCACCCCTCCACTTT. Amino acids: CASSKALSGGIYNSPLHF.